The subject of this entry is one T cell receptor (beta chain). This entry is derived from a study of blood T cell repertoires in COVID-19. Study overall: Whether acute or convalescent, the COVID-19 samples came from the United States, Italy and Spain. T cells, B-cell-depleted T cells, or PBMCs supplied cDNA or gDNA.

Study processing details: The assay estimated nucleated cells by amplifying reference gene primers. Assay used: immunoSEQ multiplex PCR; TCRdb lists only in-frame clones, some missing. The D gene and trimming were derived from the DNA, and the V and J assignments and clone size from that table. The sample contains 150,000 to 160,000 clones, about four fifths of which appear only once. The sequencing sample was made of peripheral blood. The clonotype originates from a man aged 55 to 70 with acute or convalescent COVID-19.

CDR3 DNA sequence: TGTGCCAGCAGCTCGCGACAGGGCGGGCCCGGGGAGCTGTTTTTT. Translation: CASSSRQGGPGELFF. The chain combines TRBV7-2 with TRBJ2-2; TRBD1 agrees at 7 bases. The CDR3 extends over 15 amino acids. CDR1 is SGHTA and CDR2 is FQGNSA in the germline V gene. Trimming at V came to 4 bases and at J to 6 bases, leaving 8 bases not matched to a gene.